Below, 26 T cell receptor beta chains from the same sample are listed, as sequenced in a study of long-term antiretroviral therapy in people with HIV. Survey-level resolution applied to immunoSEQ assay v3.0. TCRdb's copy holds only in-frame clones and misses some; the assay was immunoSEQ multiplex PCR. Here the sample spans some 15,000 clones, approximately 72% being singletons. Source: unsorted PBMCs, taken less than 3.3 years after starting antiretroviral therapy. These receptors were taken from a woman between 40 and 50 years old with HIV.

The J gene is TRBJ2-7, the V gene TRBV25-1; D may correspond to TRBD1 or TRBD2 (6 bases each). The length of the CDR3 is 14 residues. Between the trimmed V and J ends, which lost 6 bases and 7 bases, there was a span of 19 bases. Germline CDR1 and CDR2: MGHDK and SYGVNS. The CDR3 nucleotides read TGTGCCAGCAGGAAGGGGGGCTATGGTGGGGAGCAGTACTTC. It codes for CASRKGGYGGEQYF.

V usage is TRBV2 and J usage is TRBJ1-2; TRBD1 matches at 8 bases. Germline CDR1 reads SNHLY; CDR2 reads FYNNEI. The V gene end was trimmed by 6 bases and the J gene end by 4 bases; junction bases not matched to a gene: 7. CDR3 length: 14 amino acids. The CDR3 DNA reads as TGTGCCAGCAGCGCGGACAGGGAAGGCTATGGCTACACCTTC. Encoded protein: CASSADREGYGYTF.

The chain has TRBV6-5 and TRBJ1-3; D unclear. Germline V lookup: CDR1 MNHEY, CDR2 SVGAGI. V shed 6 bases and J shed 0 bases, with 12 bases lying between them. CDR3 length: 15 amino acids. The CDR3 spells CASSLTTSSGNTIYF. CDR3 coding DNA: TGTGCCAGCAGCCTGACGACGTCCTCTGGAAACACCATATATTTT.

The chain links TRBV2 to TRBJ1-2; D gene uncertain. Trimming took 7 bases from V and 0 from J, leaving 6 bases between them. The germline V gene encodes CDR1 SNHLY and CDR2 FYNNEI. The CDR3 length is 12 residues. This CDR3 is CASKGTNYGYTF. The CDR3 region has the DNA TGTGCCAGCAAGGGAACTAACTATGGCTACACCTTC.

The V call is TRBV30, the J call TRBJ2-7, with D possibly TRBD2 on 5 matching bases. The CDR3 contains 13 residues. Looked up from germline, CDR1 is GTSNPN and CDR2 is SVGIG (reference sequence). V lost 1 base and J lost 10, with 17 bases in between. CDR3 protein: CAWSGVGPGVQYF. The CDR3 coding sequence is TGTGCCTGGAGTGGGGTAGGGCCCGGGGTTCAGTACTTC.

This clone turned up a few times. V gene TRBV2 combines with J gene TRBJ1-2; maybe TRBD1 (6 bases). The CDR3 contains 13 residues. The V end was cut by 7 bases, the J end by 3 bases, with 12 bases between. Germline lookup yields CDR1 SNHLY and CDR2 FYNNEI. CDR3 bases: TGTGCCAGCAAGGGAACAGGGTACTATGGCTACACCTTC. Encoded protein: CASKGTGYYGYTF.

This chain connects TRBV18 to TRBJ1-1; possibly TRBD1 for D (5 bases). V shed 5 bases and J shed 1 base, with 14 bases lying between them. This CDR3 spans 15 amino acids. The germline V gene encodes CDR1 KGHSH and CDR2 LQKENI. CDR3 residues: CASSFQDKWNTEAFF. The CDR3, as DNA: TGTGCCAGCTCATTTCAGGACAAGTGGAACACTGAAGCTTTCTTT.

The rearrangement uses TRBV30 and TRBJ1-3; the D is unclear. CDR1 GTSNPN and CDR2 SVGIG come from the germline V gene (reference sequence). The CDR3 is 12 amino acids. The V end was cut by 5 bases, the J end by 1 base, with 6 bases between. The CDR3 DNA reads TGTGCCTGGGGGAGTTCTGGAAACACCATATATTTT. It encodes CAWGSSGNTIYF.

This chain joins TRBV29-1 and TRBJ1-1; 9 bases line up with TRBD1. V dropped 7 bases and J dropped 8; count of bases not matched to a gene: 8. Looked up from germline, CDR1 is SQVTM and CDR2 is ANQGSEA. The CDR3 has 12 residues. The CDR3 coding sequence is TGCAGCGCCGCGGGACAGGGATTCGAAGCTTTCTTT. Amino acid sequence: CSAAGQGFEAFF. The full variable domain, completed using reference TRBV29-1 and TRBJ1-1, is SAVISQKPSRDICQRGTSLTIQCQVDSQVTMMFWYRQQPGQSLTLIATANQGSEATYESGFVIDKFPISRPNLTFSTLTVSNMSPEDSSIYLCSAAGQGFEAFFGQGTRLTVV.

The V gene is TRBV13, the J gene TRBJ1-2; possible D gene TRBD1, 5 bases. V lost 2 bases and J 2 bases, leaving 12 bases between the germline ends. The CDR3 contains 15 residues. Germline lookup yields CDR1 PRHDT and CDR2 FYEKMQ (reference sequence). The CDR3 loop reads CASSLSGLRNYGYTF. CDR3 coding DNA: TGTGCCAGCAGCTTATCAGGGCTCCGCAACTATGGCTACACCTTC.

The rearrangement joins TRBV5-1 to TRBJ1-1; D is perhaps TRBD1 (5 bases). CDR1 SGHRS and CDR2 YFSETQ come from the germline V gene. Trimming took 2 bases from V and 6 from J, leaving 14 bases between them. The CDR3 loop spans 14 amino acids. The chain's CDR3 is CASSLDPQGSEAFF. The CDR3 DNA sequence: TGCGCCAGCAGCTTAGACCCCCAGGGATCTGAAGCTTTCTTT.

The rearrangement links TRBV5-1 to TRBJ2-3; 7 bases are a match to TRBD1. CDR3 length: 17 residues. The germline gives CDR1 SGHRS, CDR2 YFSETQ. V was clipped by 1 base and J by 1 base; unmatched bases: 9. CDR3 nucleotide sequence: TGCGCCAGCAGCTTGATGAGGGGGCCTTCGGGCACAGATACGCAGTATTTT. Protein product: CASSLMRGPSGTDTQYF.

The gene calls are TRBV2 and TRBJ1-5; D may be TRBD1 (5 bases). The CDR3 length is 13 residues. CDR1 is SNHLY, CDR2 FYNNEI, per germline. V was cut by 6 bases and J by 6 bases, with 12 bases left in between. The CDR3 sequence is CASRGVGGQPQHF. Written as DNA, the CDR3 is TGTGCCAGCAGGGGGGTCGGTGGTCAGCCCCAGCATTTT.

This clone was counted once. The CDR3 DNA sequence: TGTGCCAGCAGCTTAGCACAACAGAGGGGCTACACCTTC. Its translation: CASSLAQQRGYTF. The rearrangement joins TRBV7-9 to TRBJ1-2; D gene unclear. The germline CDR1 and CDR2 sequences are SEHNR and FQNEAQ (reference sequence). V was pared by 0 bases and J by 8 bases, with 10 bases between. The CDR3 has 13 residues. The full variable domain, with the rest looked up from reference TRBV7-9 and TRBJ1-2, is DTGVSQNPRHKITKRGQNVTFRCDPISEHNRLYWYRQTLGQGPEFLTYFQNEAQLEKSRLLSDRFSAERPKGSFSTLEIQRTEQGDSAMYLCASSLAQQRGYTFGSGTRLTVV.

This rearrangement joins TRBV5-1 to TRBJ2-5, with TRBD1 matching 12 bases. The CDR3 has 17 residues. Germline CDR1 SGHRS, CDR2 YFSETQ. J gave up 4 bases and V 1 base, and 8 bases lay outside the gene matches. For the CDR3, the DNA is TGCGCCAGCAGCTTGAGGGACAGGGGGCGGGCAGGAGAGACCCAGTACTTC. It codes for CASSLRDRGRAGETQYF.

The rearrangement links TRBV5-4 to TRBJ2-3; 10 bases agree with TRBD1. There are 14 residues in the CDR3. V gave up 0 bases and J gave up 9 bases; unmatched junction bases: 4. Looked up from germline, CDR1 is SGHNT and CDR2 is YYREEE (reference sequence). This chain's CDR3 is CASSLGQTGGTQYF. For the CDR3, the DNA is TGTGCCAGCAGCTTGGGACAGACAGGGGGCACGCAGTATTTT.

The J gene is TRBJ2-1, the V gene TRBV29-1; TRBD1 agrees at 7 bases. The V segment lost 1 base and the J segment 0 bases; nucleotides outside the gene matches: 3. CDR3 size: 15 residues. Germline lookup yields CDR1 SQVTM and CDR2 ANQGSEA. The CDR3 protein is CSVEGTGDSYNEQFF. The CDR3 coding sequence is TGCAGCGTTGAAGGGACAGGAGACTCCTACAATGAGCAGTTCTTC.

The genes are TRBV5-1 and TRBJ1-1; 8 nucleotides align to TRBD1. The CDR3 is 15 amino acids. Germline V gene sequence: CDR1 SGHRS, CDR2 YFSETQ. V trimming: 1 base; J trimming: 3 bases; junction bases outside the gene matches: 5. CDR3 DNA sequence: TGCGCCAGCAGCTTGAGCCCGGGACAGGACACTGAAGCTTTCTTT. It codes for CASSLSPGQDTEAFF.

The chain links TRBV5-1 to TRBJ1-1; 8 positions match TRBD1. The CDR3 totals 16 residues. Germline V gene lookup returns CDR1 SGHRS and CDR2 YFSETQ. Trimming took 4 bases from V and 5 from J; bases not matched to a gene: 13. The CDR3 DNA is TGCGCCAGCAGCCGCCGAGCGGGCCAGGGGGCAACTGAAGCTTTCTTT. As protein: CASSRRAGQGATEAFF.

DNA for the CDR3: TGTGCCAGCAGTTACGGGAGTTCAACCTACGAGCAGTACTTC. This encodes CASSYGSSTYEQYF. The chain recombines TRBV6-5 with TRBJ2-7; possibly TRBD2 for D (5 bases). Germline values: CDR1 MNHEY, CDR2 SVGAGI. The CDR3 is 14 residues long. Trimming left V 2 bases short and J 2 bases short, with 10 bases between.

The genes are TRBV6-6 and TRBJ1-4, with 7 bases matching TRBD1. From germline, CDR1 is MNHNY and CDR2 SVGAGI (reference sequence). This CDR3 region has 12 residues. Losses at the gene ends were 5 bases for V and 8 bases for J; bases not matched to a gene: 2. This CDR3 reads CASSNRGEKLFF. CDR3 nucleotides: TGTGCCAGCAGTAACAGGGGCGAAAAACTGTTTTTT.

In its sample, this clone was seen once. The chain is built from TRBV10-3 and TRBJ1-1; D remains ambiguous. V was pared by 6 bases and J by 4 bases, with 15 bases between. The germline CDR1 and CDR2 sequences are ENHRY and SYGVKD. This CDR3 has 14 amino acids. Here the CDR3 reads CAISEGSSGTEAFF. DNA for the CDR3: TGTGCCATCAGCGAGGGCAGTTCAGGCACTGAAGCTTTCTTT.

The chain couples TRBV7-9 to TRBJ1-2, with a weak D call TRBD1 (6 bases). This CDR3 is 15 amino acids long. Germline CDR1 is SEHNR and CDR2 is FQNEAQ (reference sequence). V lost 5 bases, J lost 0 bases, and 13 bases lay in between. The CDR3 loop is CASSRAGAANYGYTF. The CDR3, as DNA: TGTGCCAGCAGCCGCGCGGGGGCAGCTAACTATGGCTACACCTTC.

This clone was seen just once. The rearrangement links TRBV27 to TRBJ2-5, with D tentatively TRBD1 or TRBD2 (5 bases each). The CDR3 sequence is 14 residues long. Germline-derived CDR1 and CDR2 are MNHEY and SMNVEV (reference sequence). V was pared by 3 bases and J by 4 bases, with 12 bases between. The CDR3 bases are TGTGCCAGCAGTTTCCTGTTTGGGGGAGAGACCCAGTACTTC. Translating it yields CASSFLFGGETQYF.

The chain combines TRBV10-3 with TRBJ2-3; D is uncertain. Germline V CDR1 and CDR2: ENHRY, SYGVKD. Trimming removed 5 bases at V and 2 bases at J, with 14 bases between. CDR3 length equals 15 residues. The chain's CDR3 is CAISSAVTPTDTQYF. The CDR3 region has the DNA TGTGCCATCAGTTCTGCGGTGACGCCCACAGATACGCAGTATTTT.

The rearrangement links TRBV30 to TRBJ1-2; TRBD1 matches 9 bases. This CDR3 has 12 amino acids. From germline, CDR1 is GTSNPN and CDR2 SVGIG (reference sequence). Unmatched junction bases numbered 8, after V lost 3 bases and J lost 12 bases. Here the CDR3 reads CAWSRDREADTF. The CDR3 bases are TGTGCCTGGAGCCGGGACAGGGAAGCAGACACCTTC.